The 4 T cell receptor beta chains reported below all come from one sample, sequenced in a study of blood T cell repertoires in COVID-19 (dated by TCRdb to the early 2020s). Libraries were made using the immunoSEQ multiplex PCR assay. Entries here come from immuneACCESS through TCRdb and include only in-frame sequences with V and J called. Some clones fail to appear in such tables; in the studies checked, an unresolved V gene covers under half of the shortfall, and the cause of the remainder is unknown. Across this sample there are around 69,000 clones, with roughly four fifths seen only once. The ten largest make up 1.8% of the sample. Sequenced material: peripheral blood. These receptors came from a woman aged 55 to 70 with acute or convalescent COVID-19.

The gene calls are TRBV6-2 or TRBV6-3 and TRBJ1-1; the D is unclear. The germline gives CDR1 MNHEY, CDR2 SVGEGT. The V gene lost 4 bases and the J gene lost 1 base, with 7 bases spanning the gap. This CDR3 is built from 13 residues. As DNA, the CDR3 is TGTGCCAGCAGTTTACGGGGGAACACTGAAGCTTTCTTT. It specifies CASSLRGNTEAFF.

The chain employs TRBV24-1 and TRBJ2-1, with D possibly matching TRBD2 (5 bases). Trimming left V 7 bases short and J 0 bases short, with 9 bases between. The CDR3 runs to 14 residues. Germline CDR1 and CDR2: KGHDR and SFDVKD. In nucleotides, the CDR3 is TGTGCCACCAGGGACTCAAGCTCCTACAATGAGCAGTTCTTC. It is translated as CATRDSSSYNEQFF.

The V and J genes are TRBV5-6 and TRBJ1-6, with TRBD1 identical over 9 bases. The junction had 1 base not matched to a gene; V was cut back by 1 base and J by 5 bases. CDR3 length equals 15 residues. CDR1 is SGHDT and CDR2 is YYEEEE in the germline V gene. The CDR3 DNA reads as TGTGCCAGCAGCTTGTGGGACAGGGATAATTCACCCCTCCACTTT. It encodes CASSLWDRDNSPLHF.

The rearrangement links TRBV11-1 to TRBJ2-7; possible D gene TRBD2, 6 bases. The CDR3 covers 14 residues. Germline V gene data show CDR1 as SGHAT and CDR2 as FQDESV (reference sequence). The germline V and J ends were trimmed by 5 bases and 3 bases, with 14 bases remaining between them. DNA of the CDR3: TGTGCCAGCAGCCGCGGGACGGGCTTCTACGAGCAGTACTTC. It is translated as CASSRGTGFYEQYF.